This passage covers 23 T cell receptor beta chains from one sample sequenced in a study of T-cell memory formation after mild COVID-19. TCRdb analysed the 5' RACE reads with MiXCR anew, one entry per CDR3 protein. Of a few hundred thousand distinct CDR3 sequences listed, approximately 15% are singletons. Sequenced sample: PBMCs or a T cell subset sorted from them (not recorded which). These receptors came from a man aged 18 to 29 who had mild COVID-19 (a few samples of this study predate the infection). Cell type and time point are not known.

The V gene is TRBV4-2, the J gene TRBJ1-3, with unresolved D. Trimming pared 0 bases from V and 0 bases from J, leaving 9 bases between. Germline V gene lookup returns CDR1 LGHNA and CDR2 YNFKEQ. This CDR3 contains 16 residues. The CDR3 DNA reads TGTGCCAGCAGCCAAGATAGGGCGGACTCTGGAAACACCATATATTTT. It specifies CASSQDRADSGNTIYF.

This clonotype was picked up many times. V usage is TRBV24-1 and J usage is TRBJ2-1, with TRBD1 matching 9 bases. The germline gives CDR1 KGHDR, CDR2 SFDVKD. The CDR3 runs to 16 residues. The V gene end was trimmed by 2 bases and the J gene end by 5 bases; junction bases not matched to a gene: 6. This CDR3 reads CATSDSGTGTHNEQFF. DNA for the CDR3: TGTGCCACCAGTGATTCCGGGACAGGGACGCACAATGAGCAGTTCTTC.

The J gene is TRBJ1-1, the V gene TRBV19; possibly TRBD1 for D (5 bases). The CDR3 is made up of 12 amino acids. V lost 8 bases and J 3 bases, leaving 10 bases between the germline ends. Looked up from germline, CDR1 is LNHDA and CDR2 is SQIVND (reference sequence). CDR3 DNA sequence: TGTGCCAGTCAGGGATTGTACACTGAAGCTTTCTTT. This sequence encodes CASQGLYTEAFF.

The CDR3: CASLQDYEQYF. The CDR3 DNA sequence: TGTGCCAGCCTCCAGGATTACGAGCAGTACTTC. The J gene is TRBJ2-7, the V gene TRBV6-2 or TRBV6-3; unclear D gene. In germline, CDR1 is MNHEY, CDR2 SVGEGT. V lost 8 bases to trimming and J lost 4 bases, with 9 bases between them. This CDR3 has 11 amino acids.

V and J are TRBV29-1 and TRBJ1-1, with D hard to call. Trimming stripped 7 bases from V and 2 bases from J, with 11 bases between. This CDR3 contains 12 residues. CDR1 is SQVTM and CDR2 is ANQGSEA in the germline V gene. The CDR3 coding sequence is TGCAGCGCCGGGTCCTTAAACACTGAAGCTTTCTTT. It translates to CSAGSLNTEAFF.

This clonotype was seen ten or more times. The rearrangement joins TRBV6-2 or TRBV6-3 to TRBJ2-7; D is unresolved. Deletions cut 0 bases from V and 1 base from J, with 4 bases between. The CDR3 totals 13 residues. CDR1 is MNHEY, CDR2 SVGEGT, per germline. The CDR3, as DNA: TGTGCCAGCAGTTACTCGCGTTCCTACGAGCAGTACGTC. Its translation: CASSYSRSYEQYV.

V and J are TRBV12-3 or TRBV12-4 and TRBJ1-2; D uncertain. Trimming removed 6 bases from V and 0 bases from J, with 14 bases in between. This CDR3 has 15 residues. The CDR3 sequence: CASSPQIYSNYGYTF. CDR3 nucleotides: TGTGCCAGCAGCCCGCAGATTTACTCTAACTATGGCTACACCTTC.

This clonotype was seen a handful of times. The J gene is TRBJ2-1, the V gene TRBV24-1; TRBD2 matches at 12 bases. Germline CDR1 is KGHDR and CDR2 is SFDVKD. V dropped 4 bases and J dropped 9; count of bases not matched to a gene: 9. The CDR3 runs 16 residues. CDR3 loop: CATSDRRASGGGEQFF. CDR3 sequence (DNA): TGTGCCACCAGTGACCGCCGGGCTAGCGGGGGGGGTGAGCAGTTCTTC.

This clonotype was counted many times. J is TRBJ2-5 and V is TRBV5-1, with D possibly being TRBD1 (5 bases). Per germline, CDR1 SGHRS and CDR2 YFSETQ. V was clipped by 3 bases and J by 5 bases, with 11 bases between them. CDR3 length equals 13 residues. CDR3 sequence reads: CASSYPPGETQYF. The CDR3 coding sequence is TGCGCCAGCAGCTACCCCCCAGGGGAGACCCAGTACTTC.

The chain has TRBV6-5 and TRBJ1-2, with a possible D match to TRBD1 (5 bases). The CDR3 has 12 residues. The germline gives CDR1 MNHEY, CDR2 SVGAGI. V was pared by 5 bases and J by 7 bases, with 11 bases between. The CDR3 is CASSPGKGGYTF. As DNA, the CDR3 is TGTGCCAGCAGTCCAGGGAAGGGTGGCTACACCTTC.

The chain couples TRBV12-3 or TRBV12-4 to TRBJ2-2, with TRBD2 matching over 8 bases. V lost 6 bases and J lost 3; bases outside the gene matches: 9. The CDR3 extends over 16 amino acids. This CDR3 is CASSRYSGGDTGELFF. CDR3 sequence (DNA): TGTGCCAGCAGCCGTTACAGCGGGGGAGACACCGGGGAGCTGTTTTTT.

This clonotype was picked up a small number of times. The rearrangement joins TRBV15 to TRBJ1-1; the match to TRBD1 covers 8 bases. In germline, CDR1 is LNHNV, CDR2 YYDKDF (reference sequence). This CDR3 spans 15 amino acids. V lost 3 bases and J lost 0; bases outside the gene matches: 3. The CDR3 loop is CATSRDRVLNTEAFF. CDR3 nucleotide sequence: TGTGCCACCAGCAGGGACAGGGTGCTGAACACTGAAGCTTTCTTT.

The chain combines TRBV12-3 or TRBV12-4 with TRBJ2-3, with D hard to call. The length of the CDR3 is 15 residues. Trimming cost V 3 bases and J 4 bases, with 14 bases left between them. The CDR3 region has the DNA TGTGCCAGCAGTTTGACCCTTTCTAGGGCAGATACGCAGTATTTT. Its translation is CASSLTLSRADTQYF.

This clonotype came up a few times. The J gene is TRBJ1-6, the V gene TRBV7-2; no clear D. The CDR3 sequence is 17 residues long. The V end lost 5 bases, the J end lost 0 bases, and 14 bases lay between the germline ends. Germline CDR1 reads SGHTA; CDR2 reads FQGNSA. Here the CDR3 DNA reads TGTGCCAGCAGCCCGGAGGGCAGGTCCTCCTATAATTCACCCCTCCACTTT. It codes for CASSPEGRSSYNSPLHF.

In its sample, this clonotype was seen many times. The V and J genes are TRBV5-1 and TRBJ2-1; 8 bases are a match to TRBD1. This CDR3 is 15 amino acids long. Germline CDR1 is SGHRS and CDR2 is YFSETQ. The junction had 11 bases not matched to a gene; V was cut back by 6 bases and J by 6 bases. DNA of the CDR3: TGCGCCAGCACACCCTGGACAGGGTCGGCCAATGAGCAGTTCTTC. Protein: CASTPWTGSANEQFF.

The sample holds many counts of this clonotype. The rearrangement joins TRBV18 to TRBJ2-3, with D perhaps matching TRBD2 (6 bases). Germline lookup yields CDR1 KGHSH and CDR2 LQKENI. The CDR3 extends over 17 amino acids. V gave up 1 base and J gave up 2 bases, with 16 bases separating them. CDR3 coding DNA: TGTGCCAGCTCACCACACGTAGCAGGAGGGACCACAGATACGCAGTATTTT. Protein product: CASSPHVAGGTTDTQYF.

This clonotype was picked up a small number of times. The V gene is TRBV5-5, the J gene TRBJ1-3; D unclear. The CDR3 extends over 14 amino acids. CDR1 and CDR2 from the germline V gene are SGHKS and YYEKEE (reference sequence). V lost 7 bases, J lost 0 bases, and 11 bases lay in between. The CDR3 spells CASRGRSSGNTIYF. The DNA of the CDR3 is TGTGCCAGCCGAGGACGTAGCTCTGGAAACACCATATATTTT.

The V call is TRBV19, the J call TRBJ1-2; 7 positions agree with TRBD1. CDR3 size: 13 residues. Germline V gives CDR1 LNHDA, CDR2 SQIVND (reference sequence). J lost 8 bases, V lost 9 bases, and 12 bases had no gene match. The CDR3 sequence is CASTGTVLGGYTF. The CDR3 DNA follows: TGTGCCAGCACAGGGACAGTTTTAGGCGGCTACACCTTC.

V usage is TRBV6-2 or TRBV6-3 and J usage is TRBJ1-5, with D unresolved. CDR1 is MNHEY, CDR2 SVGEGT, per germline. V dropped 7 bases and J dropped 6 bases, with 16 bases sitting between them. The CDR3 is made up of 14 amino acids. The CDR3 nucleotides read TGTGCCAGCACCCACCCCGGGGAAATTCAGCCCCAGCATTTT. As protein: CASTHPGEIQPQHF.

This clonotype came up many times. The chain joins TRBV5-1 to TRBJ2-1; TRBD1 matches at 11 bases. Germline assignment: CDR1 SGHRS and CDR2 YFSETQ. This CDR3 has 14 amino acids. Trimming cost V 7 bases and J 6 bases; bases outside gene matches: 6. The CDR3 DNA reads TGCGCCAGCGGAACCGGGACAGGGGGCAATGAGCAGTTCTTC. Protein product: CASGTGTGGNEQFF.

The chain recombines TRBV5-1 with TRBJ1-2; D may be TRBD1 (5 bases). The germline CDR1 and CDR2 sequences are SGHRS and YFSETQ. CDR3 length: 14 amino acids. Trimming left V 5 bases short and J 0 bases short, with 11 bases between. CDR3 nucleotide sequence: TGCGCCAGCAGGGAGACAGTGACTAACTATGGCTACACCTTC. Amino acid sequence: CASRETVTNYGYTF.

Ten or more counts support this clonotype. The J gene is TRBJ2-7, the V gene TRBV5-1; D is perhaps TRBD1 (6 bases). The CDR3 is 15 amino acids. Germline CDR1 is SGHRS and CDR2 is YFSETQ. Trimming removed 4 bases at V and 0 bases at J, with 14 bases between. CDR3 region: CASSATGLRSYEQYF. The CDR3 DNA reads TGCGCCAGCAGCGCCACAGGGTTACGCTCCTACGAGCAGTACTTC.

The table lists this clonotype with a few counts. The V call is TRBV5-1, the J call TRBJ2-3; 11 nucleotides agree with TRBD2. The CDR3 runs 15 residues. Losses at the gene ends were 3 bases for V and 2 bases for J; bases not matched to a gene: 2. Germline V gives CDR1 SGHRS, CDR2 YFSETQ. The CDR3: CASSWGLAVTDTQYF. In DNA form, the CDR3 reads TGCGCCAGCAGCTGGGGACTAGCGGTCACAGATACGCAGTATTTT. Complete variable domain (other parts from reference TRBV5-1 and TRBJ2-3): KAGVTQTPRYLIKTRGQQVTLSCSPISGHRSVSWYQQTPGQGLQFLFEYFSETQRNKGNFPGRFSGRQFSNSRSEMNVSTLELGDSALYLCASSWGLAVTDTQYFGPGTRLTVL.